This T cell receptor (beta chain) originates from a study of blood T cells in healthy people across ages. V was clipped by 3 bases and J by 5 bases, with 17 bases between them. The CDR3 runs 15 residues. Germline assignment: CDR1 SNHLY and CDR2 FYNNEI. It was with a sample-barcoded 5' primer and a J-beta primer mix that a second PCR of roughly 7 to 12 cycles was run. TCRdb reanalysed the 5' RACE reads using MiXCR and keeps one entry per CDR3 protein. The sample has roughly 500,000 distinct CDR3 sequences, less than 25% seen once. The sample was also reused in another study, on T cells of mothers and their children.

The sequencing sample was made of blood. The TCR was taken from a boy younger than 18 in good health. The gene calls are TRBV2 and TRBJ2-7; perhaps TRBD1 as D (5 bases). The DNA for the CDR3 is TGTGCCAGCAGTGATCGGCAGGGTTGGTCCCACGAGCAGTACTTC. This encodes CASSDRQGWSHEQYF.